Below, one T cell receptor (beta chain) is given with its context. V lost 3 bases, J lost 10 bases, and 11 bases stayed unmatched. Germline V gene sequence: CDR1 SGDLS, CDR2 YYNGEE. This CDR3 is 16 amino acids long. Original processing notes: Counts of nucleated cells, estimated from reference gene primer amplification, were obtained. Only in-frame clones appear in the TCRdb table, and some are missing; sequencing was by immunoSEQ multiplex PCR. The V and J calls and the clone size are those of that table, but D and trimming were determined from the DNA. The repertoire holds about 160,000 clones, with 85% as singletons. These data originate in a study of blood T cell repertoires in COVID-19. About the study: Collection of acute and convalescent COVID-19 samples took place in the United States, Italy and Spain. Sources were T cells, B-cell-depleted T cells, or PBMCs; the material itself was cDNA or gDNA.

The gene calls are TRBV9 and TRBJ1-6; TRBD1 aligns across 9 bases. The TCR comes from a human donor with acute or convalescent COVID-19. The donor label of this sample is uncertain. Input material: peripheral blood. CDR3 DNA sequence: TGTGCCAGCAGCGCGGGCCGGGACAGGGAACGGTCACCCCTCCACTTT. Translated: CASSAGRDRERSPLHF.